This T cell receptor (beta chain) was obtained from a study of T cell responses to AZD1222 COVID-19 vaccine. Study findings and constraints: Females outnumbered males among donors, who were mostly white British; clonal diversity was possibly underestimated. Repertoire collection took place solely once the T cell response had peaked. Spike was spanned by vaccine-associated CD4 TCRs, with dominance at 160-218 and 743-854. The study identified only a handful of AZD1222 recipients as seropositive at baseline.

Profiled with immunoSEQ multiplex PCR; TCRdb holds only in-frame clones, not every one. The repertoire has about 180,000 clones, approximately 92% of them found once; the top ten carry around 0.96%. V shed 5 bases and J shed 4 bases, with 16 bases lying between them. From germline, CDR1 is GTSNPN and CDR2 SVGIG (reference sequence). The CDR3 consists of 14 residues. Of note for this clone: Its antigen is currently unknown.

This TCR came from an adult who received the MenACWY meningococcal vaccine as a control. Specimen: peripheral blood, collected 28 days after the second dose of the MenACWY control vaccine. The rearrangement uses TRBV30 and TRBJ2-3; tentative D call: TRBD1 (8 bases). The CDR3 is CAWGSQGGPDTQYF. The CDR3 coding sequence is TGTGCCTGGGGTTCACAGGGGGGGCCAGATACGCAGTATTTT.